The rows below give T cell receptor beta chains drawn from one sample of a study of T cell responses to AZD1222 COVID-19 vaccine. Libraries were prepared by immunoSEQ multiplex PCR; TCRdb keeps only in-frame clonotypes and omits some of them. The sample contains about 150,000 clones, 85% to 90% of which appear only once. Sequenced here: peripheral blood, sampled on day 0 of AZD1222 vaccination. These receptors all come from an adult in good health. Each CDR3 is given with its conserved first and last residue. A D gene is named only where the DNA matches it firmly. A row's size may be missing; if present it is once, few, many or a size class.

d_gene: TRBD1; j_gene: TRBJ2-7; v_gene: TRBV6-2/TRBV6-3; abundance: -; CDR3aa: CASSYSTGGYEQYF; CDR3nt: TGTGCCAGCAGTTACTCGACAGGGGGCTACGAGCAGTACTTC
d_gene: TRBD1; j_gene: TRBJ1-6; v_gene: TRBV6-6; abundance: -; CDR3aa: CASSYSGQSNSPLHF; CDR3nt: TGTGCCAGCAGTTACTCGGGACAGAGTAATTCACCCCTCCACTTT
d_gene: -; j_gene: TRBJ1-4; v_gene: TRBV6-5; abundance: -; CDR3aa: CASSRLTETNEKLFF; CDR3nt: TGTGCCAGCAGTCGCCTGACAGAAACTAATGAAAAACTGTTTTTT
d_gene: -; j_gene: TRBJ1-4; v_gene: TRBV6-1; abundance: -; CDR3aa: CASSPGEKLFF; CDR3nt: TGTGCCAGCAGCCCGGGTGAAAAACTGTTTTTT
d_gene: TRBD1; j_gene: TRBJ1-1; v_gene: TRBV6-1; abundance: once; CDR3aa: CASSETGVRTEAFF; CDR3nt: TGTGCCAGCAGTGAGACAGGGGTTCGGACTGAAGCTTTCTTT
d_gene: TRBD1; j_gene: TRBJ1-4; v_gene: TRBV10-3; abundance: once; CDR3aa: CAISEVFRDRPYPTNEKLFF; CDR3nt: TGTGCCATCAGTGAGGTTTTTCGGGACAGGCCCTATCCAACTAATGAAAAACTGTTTTTT
d_gene: -; j_gene: TRBJ2-3; v_gene: TRBV5-1; abundance: -; CDR3aa: CASSLGTVGIADTQYF; CDR3nt: TGCGCCAGCAGCTTGGGGACAGTCGGGATCGCAGATACGCAGTATTTT
d_gene: TRBD2; j_gene: TRBJ2-3; v_gene: TRBV7-3; abundance: -; CDR3aa: CASSLGLAGFFTDTQYF; CDR3nt: TGTGCCAGCAGCCTAGGACTAGCGGGGTTCTTCACAGATACGCAGTATTTT
d_gene: TRBD2; j_gene: TRBJ2-2; v_gene: TRBV10-1; abundance: -; CDR3aa: CASNPGLASTGELFF; CDR3nt: TGCGCCAGCAACCCGGGACTAGCCTCCACCGGGGAGCTGTTTTTT
d_gene: -; j_gene: TRBJ1-1; v_gene: TRBV5-5; abundance: few; CDR3aa: CASSPDSWTEAFF; CDR3nt: TGTGCCAGCAGCCCGGACAGTTGGACTGAAGCTTTCTTT
d_gene: -; j_gene: TRBJ2-6; v_gene: TRBV15; abundance: -; CDR3aa: CATSRLATGANVLTF; CDR3nt: TGTGCCACCAGCAGACTAGCTACGGGGGCCAACGTCCTGACTTTC
d_gene: TRBD1; j_gene: TRBJ1-5; v_gene: TRBV7-8; abundance: few; CDR3aa: CASSPPRRTGVNQPQHF; CDR3nt: TGTGCCAGCAGCCCCCCCCGCCGGACAGGGGTTAATCAGCCCCAGCATTTT
d_gene: TRBD2; j_gene: TRBJ2-3; v_gene: TRBV2; abundance: -; CDR3aa: CASSAEGGGAPDTQYF; CDR3nt: TGTGCCAGCAGTGCCGAGGGCGGGGGGGCCCCAGATACGCAGTATTTT
d_gene: TRBD2; j_gene: TRBJ2-7; v_gene: TRBV27; abundance: once; CDR3aa: CASSRTRLAEIYEQYF; CDR3nt: TGTGCCAGCAGCCGCACCCGACTAGCGGAGATCTACGAGCAGTACTTC
d_gene: TRBD1; j_gene: TRBJ2-3; v_gene: TRBV5-4; abundance: -; CDR3aa: CASSLRGRSTDTQYF; CDR3nt: TGTGCCAGCAGCTTGAGGGGGCGTAGCACAGATACGCAGTATTTT
d_gene: TRBD1; j_gene: TRBJ2-2; v_gene: TRBV5-1; abundance: once; CDR3aa: CASIKTDRATGELFF; CDR3nt: TGCGCCAGTATCAAAACGGACAGGGCCACCGGGGAGCTGTTTTTT
d_gene: -; j_gene: TRBJ1-3; v_gene: TRBV19; abundance: -; CDR3aa: CASSMIPGAASVDSGNTIYF; CDR3nt: TGTGCCAGTAGTATGATTCCGGGTGCAGCGTCAGTGGACTCTGGAAACACCATATATTTT
d_gene: -; j_gene: TRBJ1-2; v_gene: TRBV9; abundance: -; CDR3aa: CASSVQAHSNYGYTF; CDR3nt: TGTGCCAGCAGCGTTCAAGCCCACTCTAACTATGGCTACACCTTC
d_gene: TRBD2; j_gene: TRBJ2-1; v_gene: TRBV5-4; abundance: -; CDR3aa: CASSFPKRGSYNEQFF; CDR3nt: TGTGCCAGCAGCTTCCCTAAGCGGGGGTCCTACAATGAGCAGTTCTTC
d_gene: -; j_gene: TRBJ1-4; v_gene: TRBV19; abundance: -; CDR3aa: CASKSLAREKLFF; CDR3nt: TGTGCCAGTAAGAGCCTAGCGCGTGAAAAACTGTTTTTT
d_gene: -; j_gene: TRBJ2-5; v_gene: TRBV3-1/TRBV3-2; abundance: -; CDR3aa: CASSPTLVETQYF; CDR3nt: TGTGCCAGCAGCCCTACCCTCGTGGAGACCCAGTACTTC
d_gene: -; j_gene: TRBJ2-7; v_gene: TRBV12-3/TRBV12-4; abundance: -; CDR3aa: CASSFGAYEQYF; CDR3nt: TGTGCCAGCAGTTTTGGGGCGTACGAGCAGTACTTC
d_gene: -; j_gene: TRBJ2-1; v_gene: TRBV6-5; abundance: few; CDR3aa: CASIRGWDFNEQFF; CDR3nt: TGTGCCAGCATACGGGGTTGGGACTTCAATGAGCAGTTCTTC
d_gene: TRBD1; j_gene: TRBJ1-3; v_gene: TRBV4-2; abundance: -; CDR3aa: CASSPPGGFGNTIYF; CDR3nt: TGTGCCAGCAGCCCCCCAGGGGGCTTCGGAAACACCATATATTTT
d_gene: TRBD1; j_gene: TRBJ2-3; v_gene: TRBV6-1; abundance: -; CDR3aa: CASSDGTGGDTQYF; CDR3nt: TGTGCCAGCAGTGACGGGACAGGGGGAGATACGCAGTATTTT
d_gene: -; j_gene: TRBJ2-5; v_gene: TRBV6-5; abundance: -; CDR3aa: CASSYKWAEGWKTQYF; CDR3nt: TGTGCCAGCAGTTATAAGTGGGCGGAGGGTTGGAAGACCCAGTACTTC
d_gene: -; j_gene: TRBJ1-2; v_gene: TRBV6-5; abundance: few; CDR3aa: CASSYSPDGYTF; CDR3nt: TGTGCCAGCAGTTACTCTCCGGATGGCTACACCTTC
d_gene: -; j_gene: TRBJ1-3; v_gene: TRBV20-1; abundance: -; CDR3aa: CSASIRLNSGNTIYF; CDR3nt: TGCAGTGCTAGTATTCGGCTGAACTCTGGAAACACCATATATTTT
d_gene: -; j_gene: TRBJ2-1; v_gene: TRBV29-1; abundance: -; CDR3aa: CSVVLANEQFF; CDR3nt: TGCAGCGTTGTATTGGCTAATGAGCAGTTCTTC
d_gene: -; j_gene: TRBJ2-2; v_gene: TRBV5-4; abundance: -; CDR3aa: CASSQPRGAGELFF; CDR3nt: TGTGCCAGCAGCCAACCCAGGGGTGCCGGGGAGCTGTTTTTT
d_gene: TRBD1; j_gene: TRBJ1-4; v_gene: TRBV27; abundance: once; CDR3aa: CASSSATGGIEKLFF; CDR3nt: TGTGCCAGCAGTTCCGCGACAGGGGGCATAGAAAAACTGTTTTTT
d_gene: -; j_gene: TRBJ2-2; v_gene: TRBV7-6; abundance: -; CDR3aa: CASSRGRGQHENTGELFF; CDR3nt: TGTGCCAGCAGCCGGGGACGCGGACAGCACGAGAACACCGGGGAGCTGTTTTTT
d_gene: -; j_gene: TRBJ2-1; v_gene: TRBV4-2; abundance: -; CDR3aa: CASSQTTAPGFF; CDR3nt: TGTGCCAGCAGCCAAACAACTGCCCCAGGGTTCTTC
d_gene: TRBD2; j_gene: TRBJ2-3; v_gene: TRBV7-6; abundance: -; CDR3aa: CASSLVLAGTDTQYF; CDR3nt: TGTGCCAGCAGCTTAGTACTAGCGGGCACAGATACGCAGTATTTT
d_gene: -; j_gene: TRBJ2-7; v_gene: TRBV7-8; abundance: -; CDR3aa: CASSLIRQGSYEQYF; CDR3nt: TGTGCCAGCAGCTTAATCCGGCAAGGGTCCTACGAGCAGTACTTC
d_gene: -; j_gene: TRBJ1-5; v_gene: TRBV19; abundance: -; CDR3aa: CASSTPAEKGNQPQHF; CDR3nt: TGTGCCAGTAGTACCCCCGCGGAGAAGGGCAATCAGCCCCAGCATTTT
d_gene: TRBD1; j_gene: TRBJ1-2; v_gene: TRBV30; abundance: -; CDR3aa: CAWSVDRAAYGYTF; CDR3nt: TGTGCCTGGAGTGTAGACAGGGCGGCCTATGGCTACACCTTC
d_gene: -; j_gene: TRBJ1-4; v_gene: TRBV6-5; abundance: -; CDR3aa: CASRAALGLNEKLFF; CDR3nt: TGTGCCAGCAGAGCGGCTTTAGGATTAAATGAAAAACTGTTTTTT
d_gene: -; j_gene: TRBJ2-5; v_gene: TRBV6-5; abundance: once; CDR3aa: CASSYSLGAAETQYF; CDR3nt: TGTGCCAGCAGTTACTCTCTGGGTGCGGCGGAGACCCAGTACTTC
d_gene: -; j_gene: TRBJ1-1; v_gene: TRBV14; abundance: -; CDR3aa: CASSQVWVGGNTEAFF; CDR3nt: TGTGCCAGCAGCCAAGTATGGGTCGGGGGGAACACTGAAGCTTTCTTT
d_gene: TRBD1; j_gene: TRBJ1-5; v_gene: TRBV7-2; abundance: -; CDR3aa: CASSQRQGAGQPQHF; CDR3nt: TGTGCCAGCAGCCAGAGACAGGGGGCCGGTCAGCCCCAGCATTTT
d_gene: TRBD1; j_gene: TRBJ1-1; v_gene: TRBV5-1; abundance: few; CDR3aa: CASSWGQSYTEAFF; CDR3nt: TGCGCCAGCAGCTGGGGACAGAGCTACACTGAAGCTTTCTTT
d_gene: -; j_gene: TRBJ2-2; v_gene: TRBV12-3/TRBV12-4; abundance: once; CDR3aa: CASKGEGTGELFF; CDR3nt: TGTGCCAGCAAGGGAGAGGGCACCGGGGAGCTGTTTTTT
d_gene: TRBD2; j_gene: TRBJ2-1; v_gene: TRBV6-2/TRBV6-3; abundance: -; CDR3aa: CASSYPGLAGGSSYNEQFF; CDR3nt: TGTGCCAGCAGTTACCCGGGACTAGCGGGGGGGAGCTCCTACAATGAGCAGTTCTTC
d_gene: -; j_gene: TRBJ2-7; v_gene: TRBV7-2; abundance: once; CDR3aa: CASSPRTGNYEQYF; CDR3nt: TGTGCCAGCAGCCCCCGGACCGGGAACTACGAGCAGTACTTC
d_gene: TRBD2; j_gene: TRBJ2-6; v_gene: TRBV3-1/TRBV3-2; abundance: -; CDR3aa: CASSRAGVYSGANVLTF; CDR3nt: TGTGCCAGCAGCCGAGCGGGGGTGTACTCTGGGGCCAACGTCCTGACTTTC
d_gene: -; j_gene: TRBJ1-1; v_gene: TRBV19; abundance: -; CDR3aa: CASSLTLNTEAFF; CDR3nt: TGTGCCAGTAGTTTAACCTTGAACACTGAAGCTTTCTTT
d_gene: -; j_gene: TRBJ1-3; v_gene: TRBV12-5; abundance: -; CDR3aa: CASAAGSGNTIYF; CDR3nt: TGTGCTAGTGCAGCAGGATCTGGAAACACCATATATTTT
d_gene: -; j_gene: TRBJ2-5; v_gene: TRBV6-5; abundance: once; CDR3aa: CASSYSTAGETQYF; CDR3nt: TGTGCCAGCAGTTACTCGACAGCCGGCGAGACCCAGTACTTC
d_gene: -; j_gene: TRBJ1-4; v_gene: TRBV5-1; abundance: -; CDR3aa: CASSREFKGNEKLFF; CDR3nt: TGCGCCAGCAGCCGGGAATTCAAAGGCAATGAAAAACTGTTTTTT
d_gene: -; j_gene: TRBJ1-2; v_gene: TRBV19; abundance: -; CDR3aa: CASSIEQSFYGYTF; CDR3nt: TGTGCCAGTAGTATAGAGCAATCGTTCTATGGCTACACCTTC
d_gene: TRBD2; j_gene: TRBJ2-3; v_gene: TRBV9; abundance: -; CDR3aa: CASSSTSGVDTDTQYF; CDR3nt: TGTGCCAGCAGCTCGACTAGCGGGGTCGACACAGATACGCAGTATTTT
d_gene: -; j_gene: TRBJ2-6; v_gene: TRBV3-1/TRBV3-2; abundance: -; CDR3aa: CASSQDWITDGANVLTF; CDR3nt: TGTGCCAGCAGCCAAGATTGGATTACTGACGGGGCCAACGTCCTGACTTTC
d_gene: -; j_gene: TRBJ1-6; v_gene: TRBV11-2; abundance: -; CDR3aa: CASSLVAGQLNSPLHF; CDR3nt: TGTGCCAGCAGCTTGGTTGCCGGACAGCTTAATTCACCCCTCCACTTT
d_gene: -; j_gene: TRBJ1-1; v_gene: TRBV12-5; abundance: -; CDR3aa: CASGLDRVRMNTEAFF; CDR3nt: TGTGCTAGTGGTTTGGACAGGGTAAGGATGAACACTGAAGCTTTCTTT
d_gene: -; j_gene: TRBJ2-5; v_gene: TRBV2; abundance: -; CDR3aa: CASKNIQRVNETQYF; CDR3nt: TGTGCCAGCAAAAATATTCAGCGGGTTAATGAGACCCAGTACTTC
d_gene: -; j_gene: TRBJ2-3; v_gene: TRBV7-3; abundance: -; CDR3aa: CASSLTPLGTGTDTQYF; CDR3nt: TGTGCCAGCAGCTTAACTCCTCTAGGGACGGGAACAGATACGCAGTATTTT
d_gene: TRBD1; j_gene: TRBJ2-5; v_gene: TRBV7-9; abundance: -; CDR3aa: CASSLYGTGILGETQYF; CDR3nt: TGTGCCAGCAGCTTATATGGGACAGGGATTTTGGGAGAGACCCAGTACTTC